This entry is about one T cell receptor beta chain. Other nucleotide sequences in the sample specify the same CDR3. The record originates from a study of shared clonotypes between healthy human individuals. CDR3 size: 12 residues. The ends were cut back, 4 bases at V and 5 bases at J, with 9 bases in the middle. Germline values: CDR1 SGHNT, CDR2 YYREEE (reference sequence). The assay ran at deep level. Repertoires were generated with immunoSEQ multiplex PCR, while TCRdb's copy carries only in-frame clones and drops some. The repertoire holds roughly 2,000,000 clones, with roughly 94% as singletons. The naive CD8 subset, CD45RO-negative cells positively selected for CCR7, excluded terminally differentiated effector memory CD45RA+ cells.

This receptor was identified in a man aged 18-30 years in good health. The chain uses TRBV5-4 and TRBJ1-1; D call uncertain. The source material was naive CD8+ T cells sorted from blood. The CDR3 here is CASSPGGTEAFF. The CDR3 region has the DNA TGTGCCAGCAGCCCCGGCGGGACTGAAGCTTTCTTT.